This TCR beta chain stems from a study of blood T cell repertoires in COVID-19 (TCRdb year 2020). Describing the broader study: Samples covering the acute and convalescent phases of COVID-19 were provided by collaborators in the United States, Italy and Spain. Deeply sampled blood TCRbeta repertoires from subjects exposed to, actively infected with, or recovered from COVID-19 were included in the dataset. Samples were obtained from the ongoing ImmuneRACE study (first 160 participants) and from over 1,000 subjects provided by 6 global collaborators. Nearly every sample came with metadata listing a de-identified subject ID, COVID-19 status, age in years and sex. A freely available public database, intended as a resource for researchers studying the immune response to SARS-CoV-2, is where the repertoires were released. The material from the prospective study consisted of cDNA or gDNA derived from T cells, B-cell-depleted T cells, or PBMCs. Where available, HLA class I and class II types were obtained from metadata supplied by the sample provider rather than from assay-based typing. Points the paper makes about the study in general: The quantity of clinical and demographic metadata differed by source and by participant and was supplied without curation.

This clone has only one observation. Its antigen is not yet known. Base qualities are not at hand, and no much larger clone is one base apart. CDR1 MNHEY and CDR2 SMNVEV are derived from the germline V gene (reference sequence). V loses 5 bases, J loses 2 bases, and the germline ends lie 9 bases apart. The CDR3, from cysteine to phenylalanine, totals 14 residues. Only the CDR3 portion is preserved as DNA: 42 bases, with reading frame beginning at the first base. Collaborating institutions collected whole blood in K2EDTA tubes following their own protocols. For TCRbeta analysis, collaborators shipped samples in one of three forms: frozen whole blood, isolated PBMCs, or DNA extracted from either of those sample types. TCRbeta CDR3 regions were amplified from genomic DNA by means of the immunoSEQ Assay, a bias-controlled multiplex PCR. In the original analysis: Nucleated cell counts per sample were estimated from amplification of reference gene primers within the assay. Sequence reads were collapsed and filtered to measure the absolute abundance of every unique TCRbeta CDR3 rearrangement. For each sample, productive Simpson clonality was calculated as the square root of Simpson's diversity index across productive rearrangements. This is the immuneACCESS table as TCRdb keeps it, with only in-frame sequences that have V and J called. A part of the clones is gone; compared with another copy, unresolved V genes explain less than half, and the rest is unexplained. V, J and clone size are taken as reported in that table, and D and trimming were inferred from the DNA itself. For this sample the table gives tens of thousands of clones, of which around 90% were detected only once. Clones ranked in the top ten supply about 0.4% of the sample.

Sample: peripheral blood. The source is a human donor in a cohort sampled during active COVID-19. The chain couples TRBV27 to TRBJ1-4; TRBD1 is a weak D gene call, 6 bases matching. The CDR3 protein sequence reads: CASSIQGTNEKLFF. The nucleotides are TGTGCCAGCAGTATACAGGGCACTAATGAAAAACTGTTTTTT.